The TCR beta chain under discussion was sequenced for a study of blood T cell repertoires in COVID-19. Whole-study context: The United States, Italy and Spain provided the acute and convalescent COVID-19 samples.

Profiling relied on immunoSEQ multiplex PCR, and the TCRdb table lists in-frame clones only, not all of them. The sample carries over 120,000 clones, about 89% recorded once. J gave up 4 bases and V 6 bases, and 10 bases lay outside the gene matches. The CDR3 is 15 residues long. CDR1 MNHEY and CDR2 SMNVEV come from the germline V gene (reference sequence). Researchers sorted participants into cohorts using their self-reported clinical history. The TCR comes from a man aged 60 to 69 who had recovered from COVID-19. The chain uses TRBV27 and TRBJ2-3; 7 nucleotides line up with TRBD1. The sample comprised PBMCs or T cells enriched from blood (not recorded which). The CDR3 coding sequence is TGTGCCAGCAGGAAGGGGTACAGGGGTGCAGATACGCAGTATTTT. Amino acid sequence: CASRKGYRGADTQYF.